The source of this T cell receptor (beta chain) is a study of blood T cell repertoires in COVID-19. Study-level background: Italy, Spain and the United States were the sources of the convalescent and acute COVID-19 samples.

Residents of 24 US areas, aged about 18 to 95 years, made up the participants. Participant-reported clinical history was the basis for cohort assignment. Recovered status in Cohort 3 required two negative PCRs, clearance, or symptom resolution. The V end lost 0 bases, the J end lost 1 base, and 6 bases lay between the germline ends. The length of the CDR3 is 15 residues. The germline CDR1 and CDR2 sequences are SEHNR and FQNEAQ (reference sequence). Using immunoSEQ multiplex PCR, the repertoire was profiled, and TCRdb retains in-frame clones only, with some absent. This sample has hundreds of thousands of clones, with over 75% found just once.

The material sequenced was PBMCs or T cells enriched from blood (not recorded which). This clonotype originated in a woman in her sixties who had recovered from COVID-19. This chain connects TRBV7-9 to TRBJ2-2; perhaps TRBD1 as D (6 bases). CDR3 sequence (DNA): TGTGCCAGCAGCTTAGCCAGGGGGAACACCGGGGAGCTGTTTTTT. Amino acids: CASSLARGNTGELFF.